The entry that follows covers one TCR beta chain sequence. Profiling relied on immunoSEQ multiplex PCR, and the TCRdb table lists in-frame clones only, not all of them. The table has some 120,000 clones, 81% seen once. The data originate from a study of blood T cell repertoires in COVID-19. This CDR3 has 14 amino acids. Trimming cost V 4 bases and J 3 bases, with 10 bases left between them. Germline V gives CDR1 SNHLY, CDR2 FYNNEI. Sequencing used peripheral blood. The receptor was isolated from a man aged 25 to 40 with COVID-19, enrolled during active disease. The rearrangement joins TRBV2 to TRBJ1-5, with D uncertain. The CDR3 DNA is TGTGCCAGCAGTGCGGCGCGGAACAATCAGCCCCAGCATTTT. It translates to CASSAARNNQPQHF.